This T cell receptor (beta chain) is drawn from a study of T cell changes during pregnancy in multiple sclerosis. Repertoires were generated with immunoSEQ multiplex PCR, while TCRdb's copy carries only in-frame clones and drops some. The repertoire consists of roughly 72,000 clones, with more than 70% occurring once and the leading ten covering approximately 1%. The sequence derives from a female donor in good health, enrolled as a control in a pregnancy study. This specimen consisted of peripheral blood, obtained in the first trimester of pregnancy.

CDR3 nucleotides: TGTGCCATCACAGGGGGCGCTGGAAACACCATATATTTT. It translates to CAITGGAGNTIYF. The rearrangement uses TRBV28 and TRBJ1-3, with 9 bases fitting TRBD1. The CDR3 has 13 residues. Germline V lookup: CDR1 MDHEN, CDR2 SYDVKM. V lost 10 bases and J lost 2; bases outside the gene matches: 3.